One T cell receptor beta chain is described in this entry. Synthesis of TCR beta cDNA was carried out from about 540 ng total RNA with a constant-region primer. ARM-PCR, slightly modified, supplied the TCR beta libraries through three nested multiplex PCR rounds. The first two PCR rounds used TRBV1-TRBV30 forward primers with a C-beta reverse primer, approximately 11 cycles each. TCRdb processed the multiplex PCR reads anew with MiXCR; each CDR3 protein has one entry. Of roughly 120,000 distinct CDR3 sequences in the sample, about 68% were seen once. This CDR3 spans 15 amino acids. Trimming took off 5 bases at V and 4 bases at J, with 18 bases between the two ends. Per the germline V gene, CDR1 is SGHAT and CDR2 is FQNNGV. Unsorted bulk tissue, roughly 20-33 mg of it, served as the source for co-extraction of RNA and DNA. Five separate regions per tumor were sampled. The entry originates in a study of tumor-infiltrating lymphocytes in primary liver carcinoma.

This TCR derives from an older woman with primary liver carcinoma and hepatitis B virus infection. The sample consisted of liver tumor tissue from sampling region 1. Noted subset: tumor region T1, superior pole. The chain joins TRBV11-2 to TRBJ2-7, with D perhaps matching TRBD1 or TRBD2 (5 bases each). The CDR3 here is CASSDHERDDYEQYF. The CDR3, as DNA: TGTGCCAGCAGCGACCACGAGAGGGACGATTACGAGCAGTACTTC.